The 8 T cell receptor beta chains below come from one sample, sequenced in a study of shared clonotypes between healthy human individuals. Naive-designated CD8 cells lacked CD45RO, were positively enriched for CCR7, and omitted terminally differentiated effector memory CD45RA+ cells. Some clones are missing from TCRdb's copy, which holds only in-frame ones; the method was immunoSEQ multiplex PCR. The sample includes over 2,000,000 clones, roughly 95% seen only once; the top ten take roughly 1.7%. The sequenced sample was naive CD8+ T cells from PBMCs. These receptor sequences come from a man aged 18 to 29 in good health. Some clones in this sample may be carry-over from other donors' samples.

The V gene is TRBV5-8, the J gene TRBJ2-4; D is unresolved. V lost 5 bases, J lost 6 bases, and 21 bases lay in between. CDR1 is SGHTS and CDR2 is YDEGEE in the germline V gene. The CDR3 consists of 16 residues. CDR3 coding DNA: TGTGCCAGCAGGGACCCGGTACTGAGTCGGGTAAACATTCAGTACTTC. Its translation: CASRDPVLSRVNIQYF.

This clone was found a few times. The chain recombines TRBV9 with TRBJ1-1, with a tentative D call TRBD1 (5 bases). Germline-derived CDR1 and CDR2 are SGDLS and YYNGEE. Trimming took off 4 bases at V and 1 base at J, with 14 bases between the two ends. This CDR3 is 15 amino acids long. The DNA for the CDR3 is TGTGCCAGCAGCCACCCGACAAGGGGGAACACTGAAGCTTTCTTT. It yields the protein CASSHPTRGNTEAFF.

The gene calls are TRBV19 and TRBJ2-7; 9 bases map to TRBD1. The CDR3 length is 13 residues. Germline values: CDR1 LNHDA, CDR2 SQIVND (reference sequence). V trimming: 6 bases; J trimming: 7 bases; junction bases outside the gene matches: 7. The chain's CDR3 is CASRRTGEGEQYF. The CDR3, as DNA: TGTGCCAGTAGGCGGACAGGGGAGGGGGAGCAGTACTTC.

The gene calls are TRBV9 and TRBJ2-1; 10 bases line up with TRBD2. This CDR3 has 15 amino acids. Unmatched junction bases numbered 9, after V lost 3 bases and J lost 9 bases. Per the germline V gene, CDR1 is SGDLS and CDR2 is YYNGEE. CDR3 in amino acids: CASSDLAGAWGEQFF. CDR3 sequence (DNA): TGTGCCAGCAGCGACCTAGCGGGAGCGTGGGGTGAGCAGTTCTTC.

The CDR3 loop reads CASSFGTMYQETQYF. DNA for the CDR3: TGTGCCAGCAGTTTTGGGACAATGTACCAAGAGACCCAGTACTTC. The V gene is TRBV28, the J gene TRBJ2-5; the D gene is possibly TRBD1 (6 bases). Trimming stripped 3 bases from V and 0 bases from J, with 11 bases between. The V gene's germline CDR1 is MDHEN and CDR2 SYDVKM. The CDR3 is made up of 15 amino acids.

The rearrangement uses TRBV5-1 and TRBJ2-3; D remains ambiguous. CDR1 is SGHRS, CDR2 YFSETQ, per germline. V was cut by 2 bases and J by 0 bases, with 7 bases left in between. The CDR3 consists of 14 residues. CDR3 sequence: CASSLYRSTDTQYF. Written as DNA, the CDR3 is TGCGCCAGCAGCTTATATCGTAGCACAGATACGCAGTATTTT.

This clone was counted only a few times. Just one base apart from a much larger clone, this may be a read error. This CDR3 is also generated by other DNA sequences in the sample. The CDR3 region is CASSFSYEQYF. CDR3 coding DNA: TGTGCCAGCAGCTTCTCCTACGAGCAGTACTTC. The chain has TRBV28 and TRBJ2-7; D is uncertain. In germline, CDR1 is MDHEN, CDR2 SYDVKM. V was clipped by 6 bases and J by 0 bases, with 3 bases between them. The CDR3 extends over 11 amino acids.

The V gene is TRBV5-4, the J gene TRBJ2-7; D might be TRBD1 (6 bases). This CDR3 has 15 residues. Per germline, CDR1 SGHNT and CDR2 YYREEE (reference sequence). V dropped 3 bases and J dropped 0 bases, with 13 bases sitting between them. CDR3 amino acids: CASSSSDRSSYEQYF. The CDR3 region has the DNA TGTGCCAGCAGCTCGAGCGACAGGAGCTCCTACGAGCAGTACTTC.